These T cell receptor beta chains were read from a single sample in a study of shared clonotypes between healthy human individuals. Assay used: immunoSEQ multiplex PCR; TCRdb lists only in-frame clones, some missing. There are around 1.1 million clones in the sample; 70% to 85% occur only once, and 0.89% lies in the top ten. Sequenced material: memory CD4+ T cells from PBMCs. These receptor sequences come from a man between 18 and 35 years old in good health. Some clones in this sample may be carry-over from other donors' samples. The CDR3 runs from the conserved cysteine through the conserved F or W. D genes are given only for firm matches.

d_gene: TRBD2; v_gene: TRBV4-3; j_gene: TRBJ2-5; CDR3aa: CASSRGGSKREDGEETQYF
d_gene: TRBD2; v_gene: TRBV7-3; j_gene: TRBJ2-3; CDR3aa: CASSKGLATDTQYF
d_gene: TRBD2; v_gene: TRBV7-9; j_gene: TRBJ2-7; CDR3aa: CASTETSGVWYEQYF
d_gene: TRBD2; v_gene: TRBV4-1; j_gene: TRBJ2-7; CDR3aa: CASSQGVAGVYEQYF
d_gene: TRBD1; v_gene: TRBV27; j_gene: TRBJ1-2; CDR3aa: CASSTHRGVSGYTF
d_gene: .; v_gene: TRBV18; j_gene: TRBJ2-2; CDR3aa: CASSGFANTGELFF
d_gene: .; v_gene: TRBV30; j_gene: TRBJ1-4; CDR3aa: CAWSEPGNEKLFF
d_gene: .; v_gene: TRBV6-5; j_gene: TRBJ2-3; CDR3aa: CASKKELSTDTQYF
d_gene: .; v_gene: TRBV7-2; j_gene: TRBJ2-1; CDR3aa: CASSRSFPNEQFF
d_gene: .; v_gene: TRBV28; j_gene: TRBJ1-2; CDR3aa: CASSSWGSGYTF
d_gene: TRBD2; v_gene: TRBV25-1; j_gene: TRBJ2-3; CDR3aa: CASSAEMGLGSTDTQYF
d_gene: .; v_gene: TRBV18; j_gene: TRBJ1-1; CDR3aa: CASSPPLQGPNTEAFF
d_gene: TRBD1; v_gene: TRBV5-1; j_gene: TRBJ2-5; CDR3aa: CASSIGTGEETQYF
d_gene: .; v_gene: TRBV5-5; j_gene: TRBJ2-3; CDR3aa: CASSLGSVADTQYF
d_gene: .; v_gene: TRBV21-1; j_gene: TRBJ1-5; CDR3aa: CASSKGRDQPQHF
d_gene: .; v_gene: TRBV9; j_gene: TRBJ1-2; CDR3aa: CASSVENTGRYGYTF
d_gene: .; v_gene: TRBV9; j_gene: TRBJ2-2; CDR3aa: CASSAYWPGELFF
d_gene: .; v_gene: TRBV6-1; j_gene: TRBJ1-3; CDR3aa: CASMQGSSGNTIYF
d_gene: TRBD1; v_gene: TRBV5-4; j_gene: TRBJ1-1; CDR3aa: CASSLRQGVSTEAFF
d_gene: .; v_gene: TRBV5-6; j_gene: TRBJ2-7; CDR3aa: CASSSGNPYEQYF
d_gene: .; v_gene: TRBV5-1; j_gene: TRBJ2-7; CDR3aa: CASRMDRSFYEQYF
d_gene: .; v_gene: TRBV23-1; j_gene: TRBJ1-1; CDR3aa: CASSQSGPGRVHTEAFF